This is a list of T cell receptor beta chains from one sample in a study of blood T cells in healthy people across ages. TCRdb re-derived calls from the 5' RACE reads in MiXCR, one entry per CDR3 protein. The sample contains 1.8 million or so distinct CDR3 sequences, approximately 40% of which appear only once. The specimen was blood. The receptors derive from a human donor in good health. CDR3s include the opening cysteine and the closing phenylalanine or tryptophan. Each record gives: J gene, D gene, clone size, V gene, CDR3 protein, CDR3 DNA. D genes are given only for firm matches. Clone size is not always given. Where it is, it says once, few, many or a class for expanded clones.

TRBJ1-6 | . | . | TRBV9 | CASSSGIGGSPLHF | TGTGCCAGCAGCTCGGGGATTGGGGGGTCACCCCTCCACTTT
TRBJ2-7 | TRBD1 | few | TRBV20-1 | CSAEHTGTGIKGEQYF | TGCAGTGCCGAACATACCGGGACAGGGATAAAGGGCGAGCAGTACTTC
TRBJ1-4 | . | . | TRBV5-1 | CASSPGLGNEKLFF | TGCGCCAGCAGCCCGGGACTGGGGAATGAAAAACTGTTTTTT
TRBJ2-7 | . | many | TRBV7-9 | CASSFGSIALHYEQYF | TGTGCCAGCAGCTTTGGCAGCATCGCACTACATTACGAGCAGTACTTC
TRBJ2-7 | . | few | TRBV20-1 | CSARRDAYEQYF | TGCAGTGCTAGGAGGGATGCCTACGAGCAGTACTTC
TRBJ2-3 | . | . | TRBV10-3 | CAIRLDPLDTQYF | TGTGCCATCAGATTGGACCCCCTAGATACGCAGTATTTT
TRBJ2-1 | TRBD2 | few | TRBV9 | CASSVVSGGYNEQFF | TGTGCCAGCAGCGTAGTTAGCGGGGGGTACAATGAGCAGTTCTTC
TRBJ2-1 | . | . | TRBV3-1 | CASSGTVSRNEQFF | TGTGCCAGCAGCGGTACGGTATCCCGGAATGAGCAGTTCTTC
TRBJ2-7 | . | few | TRBV4-3 | CASSQDRPPTYEQYF | TGCGCCAGCAGCCAAGATAGACCCCCTACCTACGAGCAGTACTTC
TRBJ2-7 | . | few | TRBV7-3 | CASSLIPSVGRFTSYEQYF | TGTGCCAGCAGCTTAATCCCGTCGGTGGGACGGTTCACATCCTACGAGCAGTACTTC
TRBJ2-7 | . | . | TRBV5-1 | CASNPTAGSSYEQYF | TGCGCCAGCAACCCTACGGCAGGGAGCTCCTACGAACAGTACTTC
TRBJ1-5 | . | . | TRBV29-1 | CSVDGGLGGQPQHF | TGCAGCGTTGATGGGGGACTGGGTGGTCAGCCCCAGCATTTT
TRBJ1-2 | . | many | TRBV4-2 | CASSQLTGNYGYTF | TGTGCCAGCAGCCAACTTACAGGGAACTATGGCTACACCTTC
TRBJ2-4 | TRBD1 | . | TRBV10-3 | CAISGQGASNTAKTIQYF | TGTGCCATCAGTGGACAGGGGGCATCTAATACAGCCAAAACCATTCAGTACTTC
TRBJ2-1 | TRBD2 | . | TRBV7-2 | CASSLYQGGWSEQFF | TGTGCCAGCAGCCTCTACCAGGGAGGGTGGAGTGAGCAGTTCTTC
TRBJ1-1 | . | few | TRBV12-3/TRBV12-4 | CASSFTPIPSPNTEAFF | TGTGCCAGCAGTTTTACCCCAATCCCCAGCCCCAACACTGAAGCTTTCTTT
TRBJ1-1 | . | . | TRBV7-6 | CASSLIDEPPLRDEAFF | TGTGCCAGCAGCTTAATCGACGAACCTCCCTTAAGGGATGAAGCTTTCTTT
TRBJ2-7 | . | . | TRBV7-9 | CASSLEGVSPHDEQYF | TGTGCCAGCAGCTTAGAAGGAGTCTCACCGCACGACGAGCAGTACTTC
TRBJ1-1 | TRBD1 | . | TRBV20-1 | CSARGQVGTEAFF | TGCAGTGCTAGGGGACAGGTTGGAACTGAAGCTTTCTTT
TRBJ2-3 | . | few | TRBV27 | CASSLLVGSTDTQYF | TGTGCCAGCAGTTTATTAGTGGGAAGCACAGATACGCAGTATTTT
TRBJ1-6 | TRBD1 | . | TRBV5-1 | CASRLGTGDLYNSPLHF | TGCGCCAGCAGATTAGGAACAGGGGATTTATATAATTCACCCCTCCACTTT
TRBJ1-2 | . | many | TRBV29-1 | CSVEDQYGGYTF | TGCAGCGTTGAAGATCAGTATGGGGGCTACACCTTC
TRBJ1-4 | . | few | TRBV20-1 | CSAIRPLYEKLFF | TGCAGTGCCATCCGACCCCTCTATGAAAAACTGTTTTTT
TRBJ1-2 | . | . | TRBV9 | CASSVEPHYGYTF | TGTGCCAGCAGCGTAGAGCCGCACTATGGCTACACCTTC
TRBJ2-3 | . | few | TRBV15 | CATSRLGTDTQYF | TGTGCCACCAGCAGGTTAGGGACAGATACGCAGTATTTT
TRBJ1-2 | TRBD1 | few | TRBV5-1 | CASSPGTGGEFPYGYTF | TGCGCCAGCAGCCCCGGGACAGGGGGAGAATTCCCCTATGGCTACACCTTC
TRBJ2-7 | . | . | TRBV3-1 | CASSGTRYSYEQYF | TGTGCCAGCAGCGGGACACGGTACTCCTACGAGCAGTACTTC
TRBJ1-2 | . | . | TRBV5-6 | CASSLRRGYTF | TGTGCCAGCAGCCTGCGACGCGGCTACACCTTC
TRBJ2-1 | TRBD2 | . | TRBV4-3 | CASSHLAGMGNEQFF | TGCGCCAGCAGCCACCTAGCGGGGATGGGTAATGAGCAGTTCTTC
TRBJ1-2 | . | . | TRBV18 | CASPKAREDYGYTF | TGTGCCAGCCCCAAAGCCAGGGAAGACTATGGCTACACCTTC
TRBJ1-1 | . | . | TRBV4-3 | CASSQTGGGSAFF | TGCGCCAGCAGCCAAACGGGGGGGGGTTCAGCTTTCTTT
TRBJ2-7 | . | . | TRBV21-1 | CASSKEGGELQGANSYEQYF | TGTGCCAGCAGCAAAGAAGGGGGAGAACTACAAGGGGCAAACTCCTACGAGCAGTACTTC
TRBJ1-1 | . | . | TRBV4-1 | CASSQDVEGNTEAFF | TGCGCCAGCAGCCAAGATGTAGAGGGAAACACTGAAGCTTTCTTT
TRBJ2-4 | . | . | TRBV5-5 | CASSWGHQGHEQYF | TGTGCCAGCAGCTGGGGACACCAAGGGCATGAGCAGTACTTC
TRBJ1-1 | . | few | TRBV6-2/TRBV6-3 | CASIKAGIGEAFF | TGTGCCAGCATTAAAGCAGGGATTGGGGAAGCTTTCTTT
TRBJ2-1 | . | few | TRBV4-3 | CASSQESSHSYNEQFF | TGCGCCAGCAGCCAAGAATCCAGCCATTCCTACAATGAGCAGTTCTTC
TRBJ1-2 | . | . | TRBV9 | CASSVDGTDYGYTF | TGTGCCAGCAGCGTAGATGGGACGGACTATGGCTACACCTTC
TRBJ2-1 | TRBD1 | few | TRBV5-1 | CASSSTGMGQMSTNEQFF | TGCGCCAGCAGCTCCACCGGTATGGGACAGATGTCCACGAATGAGCAGTTCTTC
TRBJ2-6 | . | . | TRBV3-1 | CASSPFVRSSSGANVLTF | TGTGCCAGCAGCCCCTTTGTCAGATCAAGCTCTGGGGCCAACGTCCTGACTTTC
TRBJ2-1 | TRBD1 | . | TRBV27 | CASSRGPSYNEQFF | TGTGCCAGCAGTAGGGGGCCTTCCTACAATGAGCAGTTCTTC
TRBJ2-7 | . | few | TRBV20-1 | CSARPLRSYEQYF | TGCAGTGCGCGCCCCCTTCGTTCCTACGAGCAGTACTTC
TRBJ2-5 | . | few | TRBV6-1 | CASREYGSQETQYF | TGTGCCAGCAGGGAATACGGGAGTCAAGAGACCCAGTACTTC
TRBJ2-1 | . | . | TRBV15 | CATNSRTLEQFF | TGTGCCACCAACAGCAGAACTCTCGAGCAGTTCTTC
TRBJ2-2 | . | . | TRBV2 | CASSDGGATNTGELFF | TGTGCCAGCAGTGATGGCGGGGCCACGAACACCGGGGAGCTGTTTTTT
TRBJ2-4 | TRBD1 | . | TRBV6-6 | CASSYPHTGAIQYF | TGTGCCAGCAGTTACCCCCACACAGGGGCCATTCAGTACTTC
TRBJ2-1 | TRBD2 | . | TRBV20-1 | CSAEEQRGGSYNEQFF | TGCAGTGCCGAAGAGCAGCGGGGGGGCTCCTACAATGAGCAGTTCTTC
TRBJ2-6 | . | few | TRBV20-1 | CSASKSSGANVLTF | TGCAGTGCTAGTAAAAGCTCTGGGGCCAACGTCCTGACTTTC
TRBJ2-3 | . | few | TRBV20-1 | CSASSWTNSTDTQYF | TGCAGTGCTAGTTCTTGGACTAATAGCACAGATACGCAGTATTTT
TRBJ2-3 | . | once | TRBV12-3/TRBV12-4 | CASSSTRGHGRPSTDTQYF | TGTGCCAGCAGCTCTACTCGTGGACATGGCCGACCGAGCACAGATACGCAGTATTTT
TRBJ2-3 | . | many | TRBV7-2 | CASRIGGLGDTQYF | TGTGCCAGCAGGATCGGGGGGCTCGGAGATACGCAGTATTTT
TRBJ2-1 | TRBD2 | . | TRBV13 | CASSSHQGGGYNEQFF | TGTGCCAGCAGCTCCCATCAGGGCGGGGGTTACAATGAGCAGTTCTTC
TRBJ1-2 | . | . | TRBV20-1 | CSAWGGGGIDGYTF | TGCAGTGCCTGGGGGGGAGGAGGGATTGACGGCTACACCTTC